The next 29 T cell receptor beta chains were all read from a single sample in a study of blood T cell repertoires in COVID-19. Produced via immunoSEQ multiplex PCR; TCRdb's table is partial and in-frame only. The table has roughly 100,000 clones, roughly 89% seen once. The sequenced material came from peripheral blood. These receptor sequences come from a woman of 80 years or more with active COVID-19.

This rearrangement joins TRBV28 to TRBJ2-3; the D is unclear. CDR3 length equals 14 residues. V was clipped by 7 bases and J by 1 base, with 12 bases between them. From germline, CDR1 is MDHEN and CDR2 SYDVKM. The CDR3 is CASTRLTRTDTQYF. CDR3 bases: TGTGCCAGCACGAGACTGACCCGCACAGATACGCAGTATTTT.

CDR3 sequence (DNA): TGTGCCAGCAGCCCGAGGACAGGGCGCGACCTCTCCTACGAGCAGTACTTC. Its translation is CASSPRTGRDLSYEQYF. The V and J genes are TRBV7-2 and TRBJ2-7; 8 bases map to TRBD1. This CDR3 contains 17 residues. J lost 0 bases, V lost 5 bases, and 12 bases had no gene match. CDR1 is SGHTA and CDR2 is FQGNSA in the germline V gene.

The V and J genes are TRBV28 and TRBJ1-1; D gene unclear. The CDR3 sequence is 12 residues long. Germline CDR1 reads MDHEN; CDR2 reads SYDVKM. Trimming stripped 4 bases from V and 7 bases from J, with 10 bases between. In DNA form, the CDR3 reads TGTGCCAGCAGTTCCCTCTCAGTTGAAGCTTTCTTT. Protein product: CASSSLSVEAFF.

The chain is built from TRBV3-1 (or the pseudogene TRBV3-2) and TRBJ1-6, with D maybe TRBD1 (5 bases). This CDR3 region has 14 residues. Germline CDR1 is LGHDT and CDR2 is YNNKEL (reference sequence). Trimming stripped 4 bases from V and 7 bases from J, with 11 bases between. Written as DNA, the CDR3 is TGTGCCAGCAGCCTGGGGGGAGGCAATTCACCCCTCCACTTT. It codes for CASSLGGGNSPLHF.

This clone came up once. The gene calls are TRBV15 and TRBJ1-4; 7 bases align to TRBD1. The germline V gene encodes CDR1 LNHNV and CDR2 YYDKDF (reference sequence). The V segment lost 0 bases and the J segment 8 bases; nucleotides outside the gene matches: 9. This CDR3 has 16 residues. The CDR3 nucleotides read TGTGCCACCAGCAGAGATCGGAGGACAGGAGGAGAAAAACTGTTTTTT. Amino acids: CATSRDRRTGGEKLFF.

The chain employs TRBV7-9 and TRBJ2-1; 8 nucleotides match TRBD2. The CDR3 totals 15 residues. Unmatched junction bases numbered 2, after V lost 2 bases and J lost 2 bases. Per the germline V gene, CDR1 is SEHNR and CDR2 is FQNEAQ (reference sequence). CDR3 loop: CASSLSSGAYNEQFF. CDR3 DNA: TGTGCCAGCAGCTTAAGTAGCGGGGCCTACAATGAGCAGTTCTTC.

This rearrangement joins TRBV5-8 to TRBJ2-7, with 8 bases aligning to TRBD1. This CDR3 is built from 14 residues. Germline V gene lookup returns CDR1 SGHTS and CDR2 YDEGEE. V shed 5 bases and J 2 bases; nucleotides not matched to a gene: 6. The CDR3 here is CASRVRTGTYEQYF. CDR3 bases: TGTGCCAGCAGGGTCAGGACAGGGACCTACGAGCAGTACTTC.

The chain couples TRBV19 to TRBJ1-5, with a weak D call TRBD1 (6 bases). Germline loops: CDR1 LNHDA, CDR2 SQIVND (reference sequence). Trimming left V 6 bases short and J 0 bases short, with 12 bases between. The CDR3 covers 15 residues. The CDR3, as DNA: TGTGCCAGTAGCCCCGGACAGTATAGCAATCAGCCCCAGCATTTT. It translates to CASSPGQYSNQPQHF.

J is TRBJ2-1 and V is TRBV3-1 (or the pseudogene TRBV3-2); D may be TRBD1 (5 bases). The CDR3 extends over 13 amino acids. V was pared by 4 bases and J by 6 bases, with 10 bases between. Looked up from germline, CDR1 is LGHDT and CDR2 is YNNKEL (reference sequence). In DNA, the CDR3 is TGTGCCAGCAGCCGTCAGGGCGGCAATGAGCAGTTCTTC. As protein: CASSRQGGNEQFF.

The V and J genes are TRBV10-3 and TRBJ2-3, with D possibly TRBD1 on 6 matching bases. V was cut by 6 bases and J by 5 bases, with 15 bases left in between. Per germline, CDR1 ENHRY and CDR2 SYGVKD. The CDR3 loop spans 14 amino acids. CDR3 coding DNA: TGTGCCATCAGGGGGTCAGGGGTAATAGATACGCAGTATTTT. Translated, it gives CAIRGSGVIDTQYF.

This chain joins TRBV19 and TRBJ1-5; 8 bases match TRBD1. Trimming at V came to 8 bases and at J to 1 base, leaving 7 bases not matched to a gene. The length of the CDR3 is 15 residues. Germline CDR1 and CDR2: LNHDA and SQIVND (reference sequence). The CDR3 bases are TGTGCCAGTCGGACAGGGTTTAGGAGCAATCAGCCCCAGCATTTT. The encoded protein is CASRTGFRSNQPQHF.

The gene calls are TRBV28 and TRBJ2-7; 7 bases match TRBD2. The V segment lost 5 bases and the J segment 3 bases; nucleotides outside the gene matches: 10. Germline assignment: CDR1 MDHEN and CDR2 SYDVKM. This CDR3 contains 15 residues. The CDR3 here is CASSPRNSGYYEQYF. In nucleotides, the CDR3 is TGTGCCAGCAGTCCCCGTAATAGCGGGTACTACGAGCAGTACTTC.

The chain employs TRBV19 and TRBJ2-1; 11 bases map to TRBD2. The CDR3 covers 14 residues. CDR1 and CDR2 (germline): LNHDA, SQIVND (reference sequence). V shed 5 bases, J shed 6 bases, and the junction held 3 bases outside the gene matches. Here the CDR3 reads CASSSSGRLNEQFF. For the CDR3, the DNA is TGTGCCAGTAGTTCTAGCGGGAGGCTCAATGAGCAGTTCTTC. The variable domain in full, with the rest retrieved from reference TRBV19 and TRBJ2-1, is DGGITQSPKYLFRKEGQNVTLSCEQNLNHDAMYWYRQDPGQGLRLIYYSQIVNDFQKGDIAEGYSVSREKKESFPLTVTSAQKNPTAFYLCASSSSGRLNEQFFGPGTRLTVL.

The chain is built from TRBV3-1 (or the pseudogene TRBV3-2) and TRBJ2-5; D might be TRBD2 (9 bases). Looked up from germline, CDR1 is LGHDT and CDR2 is YNNKEL (reference sequence). The CDR3 contains 18 residues. V lost 5 bases to trimming and J lost 5 bases, with 27 bases between them. CDR3 in DNA: TGTGCCAGCAGCTCTCGACAGGGGAGTAGCGGGAGAGCGGAGACCCAGTACTTC. It specifies CASSSRQGSSGRAETQYF.

The genes are TRBV10-3 and TRBJ2-1; a possible D gene is TRBD2 (5 bases). Germline assignment: CDR1 ENHRY and CDR2 SYGVKD. Trimming removed 2 bases at V and 2 bases at J, with 10 bases between. The CDR3 runs to 15 residues. CDR3 sequence: CAISEPKRPYNEQFF. The CDR3 DNA reads as TGTGCCATCAGTGAGCCCAAGCGGCCCTACAATGAGCAGTTCTTC.

J is TRBJ2-7 and V is TRBV2; maybe TRBD1 (6 bases). The V end lost 6 bases, the J end lost 5 bases, and 17 bases lay between the germline ends. Germline CDR1 is SNHLY and CDR2 is FYNNEI. CDR3 size: 14 residues. The CDR3 DNA follows: TGTGCCAGCAGGATCAGGGGCATAGATGACGAGCAGTACTTC. This codes for CASRIRGIDDEQYF.

The chain is built from TRBV29-1 and TRBJ2-7; 7 nucleotides agree with TRBD2. V dropped 1 base and J dropped 3; count of bases not matched to a gene: 3. Germline V gives CDR1 SQVTM, CDR2 ANQGSEA. The CDR3 contains 13 residues. The chain's CDR3 is CSVEGGTNYEQYF. In nucleotides, the CDR3 is TGCAGCGTTGAAGGGGGGACTAACTACGAGCAGTACTTC.

This rearrangement joins TRBV7-9 to TRBJ2-3, with 12 bases matching TRBD2. CDR1 and CDR2 from the germline V gene are SEHNR and FQNEAQ (reference sequence). The V gene end was trimmed by 6 bases and the J gene end by 11 bases; junction bases not matched to a gene: 3. This CDR3 region has 12 residues. The CDR3 nucleotides are TGTGCCAGCAGACCGGGACTAGCGGGGCAGTATTTT. Amino acids: CASRPGLAGQYF.

This chain connects TRBV24-1 to TRBJ1-1, with a tentative D call TRBD1 (5 bases). This CDR3 region has 15 residues. V was trimmed by 7 bases and J by 1 base, leaving 15 bases between them. The germline gives CDR1 KGHDR, CDR2 SFDVKD. The CDR3 sequence: CATRKTGTKNTEAFF. CDR3 sequence (DNA): TGTGCCACCAGGAAAACCGGGACTAAGAACACTGAAGCTTTCTTT.

The chain joins TRBV5-1 to TRBJ1-1, with D possibly matching TRBD1 (6 bases). The CDR3 contains 15 residues. Germline V gene sequence: CDR1 SGHRS, CDR2 YFSETQ. Trimming cost V 3 bases and J 8 bases, with 20 bases left between them. CDR3 bases: TGCGCCAGCAGCTCAGTTACAGTCAGGGGTGTGGAAGCTTTCTTT. It yields the protein CASSSVTVRGVEAFF.

The chain employs TRBV27 and TRBJ2-2; TRBD1 might be the D (5 bases). The CDR3 sequence is 14 residues long. V was shortened by 2 bases and J by 3 bases, with 7 bases between the two germline ends. The germline V gene encodes CDR1 MNHEY and CDR2 SMNVEV (reference sequence). In nucleotides, the CDR3 is TGTGCCAGCAGTTTACAGGGTTACACCGGGGAGCTGTTTTTT. Translating gives CASSLQGYTGELFF.

In this sample, this clone turned up once. Here the CDR3 reads CASTTSGKVGELFF. The CDR3 DNA follows: TGTGCCAGCACGACTAGCGGGAAGGTCGGGGAGCTGTTTTTT. The V gene is TRBV28, the J gene TRBJ2-2; 11 bases agree with TRBD2. V lost 7 bases to trimming and J lost 7 bases; unmatched junction nucleotides: 5. This CDR3 has 14 residues. CDR1 and CDR2 (germline): MDHEN, SYDVKM.

The chain carries TRBV6-5 and TRBJ2-5; perhaps TRBD2 as D (6 bases). CDR3 length equals 13 residues. V lost 6 bases and J 7 bases, leaving 15 bases between the germline ends. Germline V lookup: CDR1 MNHEY, CDR2 SVGAGI. The CDR3 DNA is TGTGCCAGCAGGGGGGACGGACTATTGACCCAGTACTTC. Its translation is CASRGDGLLTQYF.

The chain couples TRBV27 to TRBJ1-5, with D possibly matching TRBD1 (5 bases). The CDR3 sequence is 18 residues long. With 5 bases removed from V and 3 bases from J, the gap between germline ends came to 23 bases. CDR1 and CDR2 (germline): MNHEY, SMNVEV (reference sequence). CDR3 amino acids: CASSPFEVSSGANQPQHF. The CDR3 region has the DNA TGTGCCAGCAGTCCCTTTGAGGTTTCCAGTGGGGCCAATCAGCCCCAGCATTTT.

In its sample, this clone was seen once. One end of the junction is discordant with germline, which a read error may explain. V is TRBV20-1 and J is TRBJ1-2, with 7 nucleotides matching TRBD1. Germline assignment: CDR1 DFQATT and CDR2 SNEGSKA (reference sequence). The CDR3 totals 11 residues. The CDR3 region has the DNA TGCAGTGCTAGAGGGGGAGGAGGACAGGACTTC. It yields the protein CSARGGGGQDF.

V gene TRBV18 combines with J gene TRBJ2-7, with 9 bases that match TRBD1. This CDR3 is built from 15 residues. Germline values: CDR1 KGHSH, CDR2 LQKENI. V was pared by 5 bases and J by 3 bases, with 8 bases of the junction left unmatched. In nucleotides, the CDR3 is TGTGCCAGCTCATCCGCGACAGGGGGTCTCTACGAGCAGTACTTC. Translated, it gives CASSSATGGLYEQYF. The full variable domain, with the rest looked up from reference TRBV18 and TRBJ2-7, is NAGVMQNPRHLVRRRGQEARLRCSPMKGHSHVYWYRQLPEEGLKFMVYLQKENIIDESGMPKERFSAEFPKEGPSILRIQQVVRGDSAAYFCASSSATGGLYEQYFGPGTRLTVT.

This chain links TRBV6-2 or TRBV6-3 with TRBJ2-1, with TRBD1 matching over 8 bases. V shed 6 bases and J 12 bases; nucleotides not matched to a gene: 4. Germline assignment: CDR1 MNHEY and CDR2 SVGEGT. CDR3 length equals 11 residues. Here the CDR3 reads CASSLRGRQFF. DNA of the CDR3: TGTGCCAGCAGCCTCAGGGGGCGGCAGTTCTTC.

The V call is TRBV7-4, the J call TRBJ2-7; TRBD2 matches at 11 bases. Germline CDR1 reads SGHVT; CDR2 reads SQSDAQ. The CDR3 is made up of 23 amino acids. J lost 0 bases, V lost 3 bases, and 25 bases had no gene match. The CDR3 coding sequence is TGTGCCAGCAGCTTCAAACCCGGGACGGTGGGGGTTCTAGCGGGAGGCCACTCCTACGAGCAGTACTTC. It is translated as CASSFKPGTVGVLAGGHSYEQYF. Supplemented by reference TRBV7-4 and TRBJ2-7, the full variable domain reads GAGVSQSPRYKVAKRGRDVALRCDSISGHVTLYWYRQTLGQGSEVLTYSQSDAQRDKSGRPSGRFSAERPERSVSTLKIQRTEQGDSAVYLCASSFKPGTVGVLAGGHSYEQYFGPGTRLTVT.

V usage is TRBV14 and J usage is TRBJ2-3; D might be TRBD1 (6 bases). V was clipped by 0 bases and J by 2 bases, with 12 bases between them. Germline CDR1 SGHDN, CDR2 FVKESK. There are 16 residues in the CDR3. Written as DNA, the CDR3 is TGTGCCAGCAGCCAAGATGCGAACAGGGCCACAGATACGCAGTATTTT. Protein sequence: CASSQDANRATDTQYF.